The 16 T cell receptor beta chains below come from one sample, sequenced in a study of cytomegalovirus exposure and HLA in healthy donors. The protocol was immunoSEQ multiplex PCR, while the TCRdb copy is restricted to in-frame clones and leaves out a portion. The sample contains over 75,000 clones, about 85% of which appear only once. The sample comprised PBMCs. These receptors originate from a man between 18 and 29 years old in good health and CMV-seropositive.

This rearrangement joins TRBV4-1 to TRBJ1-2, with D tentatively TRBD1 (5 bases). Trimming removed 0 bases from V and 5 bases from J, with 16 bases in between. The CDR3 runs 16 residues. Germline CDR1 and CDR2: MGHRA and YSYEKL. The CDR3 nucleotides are TGCGCCAGCAGCCAAGATGAGCGACGGCGGGGGTATGGCTACACCTTC. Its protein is CASSQDERRRGYGYTF.

The CDR3 nucleotides read TGTGCCAGCAGTCTTCCTCAGGGGACCGGGGAGCTGTTTTTT. This codes for CASSLPQGTGELFF. This chain joins TRBV6-6 and TRBJ2-2, with D possibly being TRBD1 (6 bases). Trimming removed 5 bases at V and 5 bases at J, with 12 bases between. Germline values: CDR1 MNHNY, CDR2 SVGAGI (reference sequence). The CDR3 is made up of 14 amino acids.

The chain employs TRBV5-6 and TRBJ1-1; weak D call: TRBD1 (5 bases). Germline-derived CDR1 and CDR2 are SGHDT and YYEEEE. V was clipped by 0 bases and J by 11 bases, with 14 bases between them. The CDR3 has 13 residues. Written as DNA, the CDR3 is TGTGCCAGCAGCTTGGGAGACAGACCGGAGGCTTTCTTT. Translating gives CASSLGDRPEAFF.

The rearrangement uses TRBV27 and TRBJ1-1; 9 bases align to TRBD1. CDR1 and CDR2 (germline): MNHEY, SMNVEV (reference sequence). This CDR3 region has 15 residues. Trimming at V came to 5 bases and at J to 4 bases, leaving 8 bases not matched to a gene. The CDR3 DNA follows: TGTGCCAGCAGTGACGCACAGGGGGCCCGCACTGAAGCTTTCTTT. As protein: CASSDAQGARTEAFF.

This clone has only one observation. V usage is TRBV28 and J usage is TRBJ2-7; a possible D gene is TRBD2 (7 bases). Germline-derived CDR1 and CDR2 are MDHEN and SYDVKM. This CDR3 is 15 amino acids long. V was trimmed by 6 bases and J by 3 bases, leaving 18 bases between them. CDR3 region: CASSDDRGGLYEQYF. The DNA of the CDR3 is TGTGCCAGCAGCGATGATAGGGGGGGGCTCTACGAGCAGTACTTC.

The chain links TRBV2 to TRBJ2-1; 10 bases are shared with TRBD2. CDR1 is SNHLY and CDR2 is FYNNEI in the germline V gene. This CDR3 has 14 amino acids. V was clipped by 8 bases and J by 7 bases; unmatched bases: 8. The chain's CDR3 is CASWASGRGNEQFF. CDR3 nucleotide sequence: TGTGCCAGCTGGGCTAGCGGGAGAGGGAATGAGCAGTTCTTC.

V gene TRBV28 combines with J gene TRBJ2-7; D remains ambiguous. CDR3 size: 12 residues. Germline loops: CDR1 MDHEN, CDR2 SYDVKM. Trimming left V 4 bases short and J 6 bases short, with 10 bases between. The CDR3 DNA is TGTGCCAGCAGTTCCGACAACATCGAGCAGTACTTC. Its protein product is CASSSDNIEQYF.

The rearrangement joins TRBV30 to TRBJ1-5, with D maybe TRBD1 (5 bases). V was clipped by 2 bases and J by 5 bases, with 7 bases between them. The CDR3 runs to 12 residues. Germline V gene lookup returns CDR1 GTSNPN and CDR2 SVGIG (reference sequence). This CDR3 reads CAWSPTDQPQHF. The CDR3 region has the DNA TGTGCCTGGAGTCCGACAGATCAGCCCCAGCATTTT. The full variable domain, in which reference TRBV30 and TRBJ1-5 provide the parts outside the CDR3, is SQTIHQWPATLVQPVGSPLSLECTVEGTSNPNLYWYRQAAGRGLQLLFYSVGIGQISSEVPQNLSASRPQDRQFILSSKKLLLSDSGFYLCAWSPTDQPQHFGDGTRLSIL.

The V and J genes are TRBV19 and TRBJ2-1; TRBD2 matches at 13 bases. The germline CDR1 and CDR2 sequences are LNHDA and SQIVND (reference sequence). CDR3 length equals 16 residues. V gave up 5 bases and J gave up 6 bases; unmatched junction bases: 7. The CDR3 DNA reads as TGTGCCAGTAGTGGGCGACTAGCGGGAGGCCTCAATGAGCAGTTCTTC. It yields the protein CASSGRLAGGLNEQFF.

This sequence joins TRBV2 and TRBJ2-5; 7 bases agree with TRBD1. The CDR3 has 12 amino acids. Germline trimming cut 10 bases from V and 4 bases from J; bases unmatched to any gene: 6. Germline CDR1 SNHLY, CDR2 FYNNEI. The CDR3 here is CAMKGAGETQYF. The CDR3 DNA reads TGTGCCATGAAGGGGGCGGGAGAGACCCAGTACTTC.

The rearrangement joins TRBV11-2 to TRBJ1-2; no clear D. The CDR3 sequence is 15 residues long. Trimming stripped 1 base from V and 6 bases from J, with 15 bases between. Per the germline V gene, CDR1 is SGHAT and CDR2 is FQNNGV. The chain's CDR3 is CASSLGRQEIDGYTF. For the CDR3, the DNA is TGTGCCAGCAGCTTAGGTCGTCAGGAAATCGATGGCTACACCTTC.

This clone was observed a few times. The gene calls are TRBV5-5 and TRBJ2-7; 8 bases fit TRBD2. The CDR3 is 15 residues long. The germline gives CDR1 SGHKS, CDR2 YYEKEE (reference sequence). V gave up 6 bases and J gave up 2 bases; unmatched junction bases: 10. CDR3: CASTPTAGGPYEQYV. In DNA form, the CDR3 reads TGTGCCAGCACCCCAACCGCGGGAGGCCCCTACGAGCAGTACGTC.

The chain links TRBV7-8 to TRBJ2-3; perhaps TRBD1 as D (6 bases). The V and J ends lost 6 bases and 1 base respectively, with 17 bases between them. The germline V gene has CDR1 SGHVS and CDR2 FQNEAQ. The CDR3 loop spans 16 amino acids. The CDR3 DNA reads TGTGCCAGCAGTCGTCCCCCGCAGGGGCGCACAGATACGCAGTATTTT. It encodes CASSRPPQGRTDTQYF.

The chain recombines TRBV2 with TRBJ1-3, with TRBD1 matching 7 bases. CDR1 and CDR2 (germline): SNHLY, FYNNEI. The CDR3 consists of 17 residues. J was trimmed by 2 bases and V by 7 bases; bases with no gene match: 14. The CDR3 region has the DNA TGTGCCAGCACGCCCCCGCGCGACAGGGATGCTGGAAACACCATATATTTT. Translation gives CASTPPRDRDAGNTIYF.

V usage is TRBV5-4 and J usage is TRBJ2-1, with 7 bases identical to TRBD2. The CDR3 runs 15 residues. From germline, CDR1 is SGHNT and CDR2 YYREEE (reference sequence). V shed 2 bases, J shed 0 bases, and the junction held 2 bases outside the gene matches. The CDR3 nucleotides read TGTGCCAGCAGCTTCGGCGGGAGCTCCTACAATGAGCAGTTCTTC. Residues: CASSFGGSSYNEQFF.

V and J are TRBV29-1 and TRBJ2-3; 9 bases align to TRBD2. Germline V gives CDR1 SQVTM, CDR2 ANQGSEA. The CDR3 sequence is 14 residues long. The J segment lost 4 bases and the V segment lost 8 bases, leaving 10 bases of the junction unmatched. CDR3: CSIRSGRTPDTQYF. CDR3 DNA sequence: TGCAGCATACGTAGCGGGAGAACCCCAGATACGCAGTATTTT.